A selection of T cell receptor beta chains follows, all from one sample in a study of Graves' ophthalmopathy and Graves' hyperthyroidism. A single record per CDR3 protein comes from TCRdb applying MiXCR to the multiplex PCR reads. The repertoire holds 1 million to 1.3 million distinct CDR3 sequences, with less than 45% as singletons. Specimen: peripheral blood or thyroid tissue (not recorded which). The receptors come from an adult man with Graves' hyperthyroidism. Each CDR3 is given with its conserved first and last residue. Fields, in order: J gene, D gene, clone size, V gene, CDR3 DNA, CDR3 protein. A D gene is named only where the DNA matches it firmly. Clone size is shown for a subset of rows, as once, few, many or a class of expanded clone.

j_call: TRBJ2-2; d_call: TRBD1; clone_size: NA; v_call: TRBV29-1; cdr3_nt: TGCAGCGTGACGAGACAGGGGGGGAGTTCCGGGGAGCTGTTTTTT; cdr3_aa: CSVTRQGGSSGELFF
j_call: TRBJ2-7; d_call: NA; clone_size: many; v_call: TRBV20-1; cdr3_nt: TGCAGTGCTAGCAGGGACAACTCCTACGAGCAGTACTTC; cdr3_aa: CSASRDNSYEQYF
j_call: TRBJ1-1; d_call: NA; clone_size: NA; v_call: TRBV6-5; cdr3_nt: TGTGCCAGCAGCCCCTTTTCTACCGGCAACACTGAAGCTTTCTTT; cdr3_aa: CASSPFSTGNTEAFF
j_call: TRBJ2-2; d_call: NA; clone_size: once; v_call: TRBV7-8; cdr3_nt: TGTGCCAGCAGCCCCCTCCGGTGGGCCACCGGGGAGCTGTTTTTT; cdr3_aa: CASSPLRWATGELFF
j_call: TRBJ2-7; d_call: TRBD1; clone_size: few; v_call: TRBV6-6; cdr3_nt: TGTGCCAGCAGTATTGGACAGGGAAAGAACGAGCAGTACTTC; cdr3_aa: CASSIGQGKNEQYF
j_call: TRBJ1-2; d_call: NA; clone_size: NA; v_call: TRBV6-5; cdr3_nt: TGTGCCAGCAGTGAACGGCGGGAATTCTATGGCTACACCTTC; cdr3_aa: CASSERREFYGYTF
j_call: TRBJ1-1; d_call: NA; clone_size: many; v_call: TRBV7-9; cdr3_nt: TGTGCCAGCAGCTTAGATTCGGAGTTTGGGGCTGAAGCTTTCTTT; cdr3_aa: CASSLDSEFGAEAFF
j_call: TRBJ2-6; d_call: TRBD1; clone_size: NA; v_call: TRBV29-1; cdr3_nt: TGCAGCGTTGAAGGGTACAGGGGGAACTACGTCCTGACTTTC; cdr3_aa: CSVEGYRGNYVLTF
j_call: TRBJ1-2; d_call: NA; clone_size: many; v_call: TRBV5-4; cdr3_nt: TGTGCCAGCAGCCCTGGGGGCATAAGCTACACCTTC; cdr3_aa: CASSPGGISYTF
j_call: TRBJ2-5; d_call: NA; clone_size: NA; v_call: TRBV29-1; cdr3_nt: TGCAGCGTTGCGGGGGCACGAGGACGAGAGACCCAGTACTTC; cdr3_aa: CSVAGARGRETQYF
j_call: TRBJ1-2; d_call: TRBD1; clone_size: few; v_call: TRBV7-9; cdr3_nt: TGTGCCAGCAGCTTAGCGCAGGGGGCGGTAAGCTACACCTTC; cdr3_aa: CASSLAQGAVSYTF
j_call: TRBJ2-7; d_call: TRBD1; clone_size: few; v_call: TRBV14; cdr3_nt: TGTGCCAGCAGCCTCACCGGGACAGGGGGTTTTGAGCAGTACTTC; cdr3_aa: CASSLTGTGGFEQYF
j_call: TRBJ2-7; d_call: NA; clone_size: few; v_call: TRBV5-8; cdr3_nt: TGTGCCAGCAGCTTTGCGTGGCCTCCGGTCGTCGGGCAGTACTTC; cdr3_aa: CASSFAWPPVVGQYF
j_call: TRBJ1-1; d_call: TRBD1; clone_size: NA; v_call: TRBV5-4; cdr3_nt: TGTGCCAGCAGCGCCGGGACAGGGAGAAACACTGAAGCTTTCTTT; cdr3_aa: CASSAGTGRNTEAFF
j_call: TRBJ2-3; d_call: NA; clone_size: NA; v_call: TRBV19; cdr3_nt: TGTGCCAGTAGGGGGGGCAGCTCAGACACAGATACGCAGTATTTT; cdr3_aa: CASRGGSSDTDTQYF
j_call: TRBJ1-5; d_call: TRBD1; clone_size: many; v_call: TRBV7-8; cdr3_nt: TGTGCCAGCACCCGAGGGGGGACAGGGAACAGCAATCAGCCCCAGCATTTT; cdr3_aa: CASTRGGTGNSNQPQHF
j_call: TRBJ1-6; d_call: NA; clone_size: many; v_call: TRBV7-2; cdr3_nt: TGTGCCAGCAGCTTAGTTCGGGGGACGGGATCACCCCTCCACTTT; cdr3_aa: CASSLVRGTGSPLHF
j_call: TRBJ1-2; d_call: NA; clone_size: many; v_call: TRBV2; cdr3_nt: TGTGCCAGCAGTGGGGATTGGGGCCCTGGCTACACCTTC; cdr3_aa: CASSGDWGPGYTF
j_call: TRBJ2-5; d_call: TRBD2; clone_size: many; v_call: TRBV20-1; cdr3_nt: TGCAGTGCTAGACAAAGCGGGGGAAAGACCCAGTACTTC; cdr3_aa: CSARQSGGKTQYF
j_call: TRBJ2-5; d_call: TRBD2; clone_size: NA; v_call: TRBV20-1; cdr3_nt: TGCAGTGCTAGAGCCCTAGCGGGGGATTGGGAGACCCAGTACTTC; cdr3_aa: CSARALAGDWETQYF
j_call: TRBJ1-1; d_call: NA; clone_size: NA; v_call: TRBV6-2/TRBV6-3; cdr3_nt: TGTGCCAGCAGAGGGACACTTGAAGCTTTCTTT; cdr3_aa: CASRGTLEAFF
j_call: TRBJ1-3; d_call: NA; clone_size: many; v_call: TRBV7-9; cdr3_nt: TGCGCCAGCAGCCTGGGGTCTGGAAACACCATATATTTT; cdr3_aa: CASSLGSGNTIYF
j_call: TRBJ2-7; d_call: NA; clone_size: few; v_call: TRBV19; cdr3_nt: TGTGCCAGTATGACCGGGGAACCCGGTGGCGAGCAGTACTTC; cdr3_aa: CASMTGEPGGEQYF
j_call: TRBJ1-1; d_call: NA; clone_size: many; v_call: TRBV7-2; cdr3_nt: TGTGCCAGCAGCCAAGCACGAAAGGGGGGGCGGGCTTTCTTT; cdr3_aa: CASSQARKGGRAFF
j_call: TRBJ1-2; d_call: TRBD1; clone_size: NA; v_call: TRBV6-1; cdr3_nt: TGTGCCAGCAGTTACACTACGGACAGGGATGGCTACACCTTC; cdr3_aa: CASSYTTDRDGYTF
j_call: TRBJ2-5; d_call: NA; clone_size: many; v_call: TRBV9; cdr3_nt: TGTGCCAGCAGCGTAGCTGGGGCAGGGGCATGGGAGACCCAGTACTTC; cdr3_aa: CASSVAGAGAWETQYF
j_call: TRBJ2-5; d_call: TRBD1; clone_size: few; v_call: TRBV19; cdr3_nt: TGTGCCAGTAGTATAGTACAGGGGATGTTCGGAGAGACCCAGTACTTC; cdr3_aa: CASSIVQGMFGETQYF
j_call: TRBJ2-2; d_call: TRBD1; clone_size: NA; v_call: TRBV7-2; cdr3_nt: TGTGCCAGCAGTTACTCCGGGACAGGGGATACCGGGGAGGTGTTTTTT; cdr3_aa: CASSYSGTGDTGEVFF
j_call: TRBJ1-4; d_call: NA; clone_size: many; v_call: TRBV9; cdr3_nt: TGTGCCAGCAGCGCGAGTCCGACATCCACTAATGAAAAACTGTTTTTT; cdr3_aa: CASSASPTSTNEKLFF
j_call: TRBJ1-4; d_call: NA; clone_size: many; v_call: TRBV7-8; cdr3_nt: TGTGCCAGCAGCTTACGCGGGTCCGGAGTACTTGGGGAAAAACTGTTTTTT; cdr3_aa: CASSLRGSGVLGEKLFF
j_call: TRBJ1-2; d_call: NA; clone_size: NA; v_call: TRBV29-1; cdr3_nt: TGCAGCGTCGTAGACAGTCTTTTAAACTATGGCTACACCTTC; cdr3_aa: CSVVDSLLNYGYTF
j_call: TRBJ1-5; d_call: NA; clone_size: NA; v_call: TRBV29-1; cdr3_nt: TGCAGCGTTGACGGAGGGGACTCCAAGCATTTT; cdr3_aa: CSVDGGDSKHF
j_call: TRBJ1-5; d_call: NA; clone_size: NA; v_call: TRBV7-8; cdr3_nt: TGTGCCGGCAGCTTAGACGGTGGCGATCAGCCCCAGCATTTT; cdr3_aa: CAGSLDGGDQPQHF
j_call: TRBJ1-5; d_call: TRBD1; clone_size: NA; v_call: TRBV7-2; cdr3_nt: TGTGCCAGCATCGAGGGACCTACAGGGGGCGGACAGCCCCAGCATTTT; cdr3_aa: CASIEGPTGGGQPQHF
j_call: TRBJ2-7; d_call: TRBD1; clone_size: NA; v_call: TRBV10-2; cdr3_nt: TGCGCCAGCAGTCGGGACAGGGAGGGATCCTACGAGCAGTACTTC; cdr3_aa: CASSRDREGSYEQYF
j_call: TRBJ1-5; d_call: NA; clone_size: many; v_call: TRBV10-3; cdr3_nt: TGTGCCATCAGTGAGGAGGGGATGATGGAGACCCAGCATTTT; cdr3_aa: CAISEEGMMETQHF
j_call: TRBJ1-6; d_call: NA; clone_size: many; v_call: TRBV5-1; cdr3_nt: TGCGCCAGCAGCTTGTTGGGCGGAGATAATTCACCCCTCCACTTT; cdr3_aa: CASSLLGGDNSPLHF
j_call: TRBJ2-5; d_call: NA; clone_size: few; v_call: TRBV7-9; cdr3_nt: TGTGCCAGCAGCCACCCAGAAGAAGAAGAGACCCAGTACTTC; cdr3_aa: CASSHPEEEETQYF
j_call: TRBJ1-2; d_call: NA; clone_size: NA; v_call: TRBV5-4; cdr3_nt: TGTGCCAGCAGCTTGGCTGGGGGGGGATACTATGGCTACACCTTC; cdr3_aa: CASSLAGGGYYGYTF
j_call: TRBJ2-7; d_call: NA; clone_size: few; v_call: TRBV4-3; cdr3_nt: TGCGCCAGCAGCCCCGGCGGAGTCCCCTACGAGCAGTACTTC; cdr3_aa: CASSPGGVPYEQYF
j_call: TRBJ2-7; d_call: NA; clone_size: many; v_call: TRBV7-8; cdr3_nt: TGTGCCAGCAGCTCCCTTGCGTCCCTCTGGGAGCAGTACTTC; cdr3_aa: CASSSLASLWEQYF
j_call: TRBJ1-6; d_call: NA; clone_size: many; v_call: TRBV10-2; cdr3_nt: TGCGCCAGCAGTGAGGTAACTTCACCCCTCCACTTT; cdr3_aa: CASSEVTSPLHF
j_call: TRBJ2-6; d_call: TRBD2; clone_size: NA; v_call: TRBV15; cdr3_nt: TGTGCCACACGACGCGGGAGCTCTGGGGCCAACGTCCTGACTTTC; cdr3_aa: CATRRGSSGANVLTF
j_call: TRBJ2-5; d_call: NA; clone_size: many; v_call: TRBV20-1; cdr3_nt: TGCAGCGCAGAGTATGAGACCCAGTACTTC; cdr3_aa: CSAEYETQYF
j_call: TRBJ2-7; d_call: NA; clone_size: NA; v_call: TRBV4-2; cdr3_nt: TGTGCCAGCAGCCAAGAGCGGCTCTCAGGGTTCCACGAGCAGTACTTC; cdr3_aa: CASSQERLSGFHEQYF
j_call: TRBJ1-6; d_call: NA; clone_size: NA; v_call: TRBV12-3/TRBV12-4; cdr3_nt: TGTGCCAGCAGTCCCATAGAGGAGAATCGTGTTTCACCCCTCCACTTT; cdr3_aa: CASSPIEENRVSPLHF
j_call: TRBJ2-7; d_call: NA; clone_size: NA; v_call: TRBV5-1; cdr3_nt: TGCGCCAGCAGCTTGCGGGAGAGGTACGAGCAGTACTTC; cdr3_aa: CASSLRERYEQYF
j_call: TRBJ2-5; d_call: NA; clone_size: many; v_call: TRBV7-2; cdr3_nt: TGTGCCAGCAGTCTCCCGGGTTTCCAAGAGACCCAGTACTTC; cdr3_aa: CASSLPGFQETQYF